These 23 T cell receptor beta chains originate from one sample sequenced in a study of technical replicates of blood from a few donors. The repertoire was sequenced with immunoSEQ multiplex PCR; TCRdb's copy has only in-frame clones and lacks some. Of about 88,000 clones listed, 85% to 95% are singletons. The sequenced material came from T cells isolated from PBMCs. Every receptor here comes from a human donor in good health.

The chain combines TRBV5-1 with TRBJ1-4, with TRBD1 identical over 7 bases. The CDR3 loop spans 16 amino acids. V trimming: 4 bases; J trimming: 7 bases; junction bases outside the gene matches: 13. Germline CDR1 is SGHRS and CDR2 is YFSETQ. The CDR3 protein is CASSPGQLTAGEKLFF. DNA for the CDR3: TGCGCCAGCAGCCCGGGACAGCTCACCGCGGGTGAAAAACTGTTTTTT.

V is TRBV28 and J is TRBJ1-4; possible D gene TRBD1, 6 bases. Germline lookup yields CDR1 MDHEN and CDR2 SYDVKM. The CDR3 spans 16 residues. V lost 4 bases to trimming and J lost 3 bases, with 15 bases between them. The CDR3, as DNA: TGTGCCAGCAGTTGGACAGTTTATATGCCTAATGAAAAACTGTTTTTT. Its protein product is CASSWTVYMPNEKLFF.

The rearrangement uses TRBV6-6 and TRBJ1-2; TRBD1 aligns across 10 bases. This CDR3 spans 12 amino acids. The ends lost 8 bases at V and 13 bases at J; junction bases unmatched: 10. Germline V gives CDR1 MNHNY, CDR2 SVGAGI (reference sequence). CDR3 sequence (DNA): TGTGCCAGCGGGGGACAGGGGTTTTTTTTCACCTTC. Its protein is CASGGQGFFFTF.

The V gene is TRBV23-1, the J gene TRBJ1-2; 7 nucleotides agree with TRBD1. TRBV23-1 is classed as an ORF, of uncertain function. This CDR3 has 16 residues. V shed 7 bases, J shed 4 bases, and the junction held 15 bases outside the gene matches. Here the CDR3 reads CASTPYTRGQSYGYTF. The CDR3 DNA sequence: TGCGCCAGCACCCCGTATACCAGGGGACAGAGCTATGGCTACACCTTC.

The chain joins TRBV11-2 to TRBJ1-1; D uncertain. The CDR3 covers 12 residues. Between the trimmed V and J ends, which lost 2 bases and 6 bases, there was a span of 7 bases. Germline loops: CDR1 SGHAT, CDR2 FQNNGV. The CDR3 loop is CASSLLEAEAFF. CDR3 DNA: TGTGCCAGCAGCTTATTGGAGGCTGAAGCTTTCTTT.

The rearrangement joins TRBV5-1 to TRBJ2-5, with TRBD2 matching 10 bases. Germline loops: CDR1 SGHRS, CDR2 YFSETQ. The V gene end was trimmed by 0 bases and the J gene end by 2 bases; junction bases not matched to a gene: 7. The CDR3 extends over 17 amino acids. CDR3 amino acids: CASSLVASGGKQETQYF. The CDR3 bases are TGCGCCAGCAGCTTGGTGGCTAGCGGGGGAAAACAAGAGACCCAGTACTTC.

This clone was observed a single time. This chain joins TRBV6-6 and TRBJ1-5; D might be TRBD1 (5 bases). This CDR3 spans 14 amino acids. The V and J ends lost 0 bases and 5 bases respectively, with 8 bases between them. Germline V lookup: CDR1 MNHNY, CDR2 SVGAGI (reference sequence). The CDR3 DNA reads as TGTGCCAGCAGTTACTCAGGGGCTCATCAGCCCCAGCATTTT. Amino acid sequence: CASSYSGAHQPQHF.

The gene calls are TRBV7-9 and TRBJ1-2, with D perhaps TRBD1 (6 bases). This CDR3 has 15 residues. V was cut by 2 bases and J by 3 bases, with 13 bases left in between. Germline V gives CDR1 SEHNR, CDR2 FQNEAQ (reference sequence). In DNA form, the CDR3 reads TGTGCCAGCAGCTTAATCGACAGGATTCACTATGGCTACACCTTC. Amino acid sequence: CASSLIDRIHYGYTF.

The chain couples TRBV9 to TRBJ1-2, with TRBD1 matching over 12 bases. Per the germline V gene, CDR1 is SGDLS and CDR2 is YYNGEE. V dropped 3 bases and J dropped 7; count of bases not matched to a gene: 7. CDR3 length: 15 amino acids. This CDR3 reads CASSAGTGGFRGYTF. DNA for the CDR3: TGTGCCAGCAGCGCAGGGACAGGGGGCTTTCGTGGCTACACCTTC.

The chain combines TRBV6-1 with TRBJ1-1; D is ambiguous. In germline, CDR1 is MNHNS, CDR2 SASEGT. This CDR3 contains 14 residues. V was shortened by 2 bases and J by 5 bases, with 12 bases between the two germline ends. Here the CDR3 reads CASSEMRVGTEAFF. The CDR3, as DNA: TGTGCCAGCAGTGAAATGAGGGTGGGTACTGAAGCTTTCTTT.

This chain links TRBV5-1 with TRBJ2-2; TRBD1 might be the D (5 bases). Germline-derived CDR1 and CDR2 are SGHRS and YFSETQ. The CDR3 runs to 15 residues. Trimming removed 1 base at V and 4 bases at J, with 11 bases between. The CDR3 coding sequence is TGCGCCAGCAGCTTGAGTGGGGCTGGCACCGGGGAGCTGTTTTTT. Translating gives CASSLSGAGTGELFF.

The chain couples TRBV6-1 to TRBJ2-7; no clear D. With 2 bases removed from V and 0 bases from J, the gap between germline ends came to 14 bases. CDR3 length: 16 amino acids. Germline V gene data show CDR1 as MNHNS and CDR2 as SASEGT. The CDR3: CASSESPNWPSYEQYF. The DNA of the CDR3 is TGTGCCAGCAGTGAATCCCCGAATTGGCCCTCCTACGAGCAGTACTTC.

V gene TRBV9 combines with J gene TRBJ1-5; TRBD1 aligns across 8 bases. CDR3 size: 15 residues. Germline values: CDR1 SGDLS, CDR2 YYNGEE. V lost 0 bases to trimming and J lost 6 bases; unmatched junction nucleotides: 5. In nucleotides, the CDR3 is TGTGCCAGCAGCGTAGCTCCCGACAGGGGTCAGCCCCAGCATTTT. It yields the protein CASSVAPDRGQPQHF.

This chain joins TRBV19 and TRBJ1-2; TRBD1 might be the D (6 bases). The V and J ends lost 6 bases and 0 bases respectively, with 14 bases between them. The CDR3 sequence is 15 residues long. Germline loops: CDR1 LNHDA, CDR2 SQIVND (reference sequence). This CDR3 reads CASRNRVQANYGYTF. The CDR3 region has the DNA TGTGCCAGTAGGAACAGGGTGCAAGCTAACTATGGCTACACCTTC.

This clone was recorded once. This chain joins TRBV30 and TRBJ2-2, with D possibly matching TRBD1 (6 bases). V lost 2 bases and J 6 bases, leaving 10 bases between the germline ends. CDR1 is GTSNPN, CDR2 SVGIG, per germline (reference sequence). The CDR3 sequence is 13 residues long. This CDR3 reads CAWSRGIAGELFF. CDR3 in DNA: TGTGCCTGGAGTAGGGGGATTGCCGGGGAGCTGTTTTTT.

The chain couples TRBV18 to TRBJ1-5; possible D gene TRBD1, 5 bases. V shed 3 bases and J shed 1 base, with 13 bases lying between them. Germline CDR1 and CDR2: KGHSH and LQKENI. The CDR3 runs to 16 residues. In DNA form, the CDR3 reads TGTGCCAGCTCACCCGTATCGGGGGTAAGCAATCAGCCCCAGCATTTT. It yields the protein CASSPVSGVSNQPQHF.

The V gene is TRBV2, the J gene TRBJ2-7; D is unresolved. The CDR3 has 11 amino acids. Germline values: CDR1 SNHLY, CDR2 FYNNEI. The V end lost 7 bases, the J end lost 1 base, and 5 bases lay between the germline ends. CDR3 sequence reads: CASMSSYEQYF. Written as DNA, the CDR3 is TGTGCCAGCATGTCATCCTACGAGCAGTACTTC.

This sequence joins TRBV7-9 and TRBJ1-3; the D gene is possibly TRBD1 (5 bases). CDR3 length: 14 amino acids. V lost 5 bases and J 8 bases, leaving 16 bases between the germline ends. The germline V gene has CDR1 SEHNR and CDR2 FQNEAQ (reference sequence). DNA of the CDR3: TGTGCCAGCAGCCGGCTCACCAGCAGGGACACCATATATTTT. This translates into CASSRLTSRDTIYF. The full variable domain, with the rest looked up from reference TRBV7-9 and TRBJ1-3, is DTGVSQNPRHKITKRGQNVTFRCDPISEHNRLYWYRQTLGQGPEFLTYFQNEAQLEKSRLLSDRFSAERPKGSFSTLEIQRTEQGDSAMYLCASSRLTSRDTIYFGEGSWLTVV.

The chain employs TRBV5-4 and TRBJ2-1; D might be TRBD2 (5 bases). Trimming stripped 0 bases from V and 4 bases from J, with 8 bases between. The CDR3 is made up of 14 amino acids. Germline V CDR1 and CDR2: SGHNT, YYREEE (reference sequence). The CDR3: CASSLGTPYNEQFF. The CDR3, as DNA: TGTGCCAGCAGCTTGGGGACTCCGTACAATGAGCAGTTCTTC.

The chain combines TRBV6-5 with TRBJ1-5, with D possibly being TRBD1 (5 bases). V dropped 0 bases and J dropped 4 bases, with 10 bases sitting between them. The germline V gene has CDR1 MNHEY and CDR2 SVGAGI. This CDR3 region has 15 residues. CDR3 sequence (DNA): TGTGCCAGCAGTTACTCTTGGGGGGAAAATCAGCCCCAGCATTTT. Protein product: CASSYSWGENQPQHF.

The rearrangement joins TRBV5-1 to TRBJ2-2, with TRBD2 matching over 11 bases. The CDR3 length is 17 residues. V was clipped by 3 bases and J by 4 bases; unmatched bases: 8. Germline values: CDR1 SGHRS, CDR2 YFSETQ. DNA for the CDR3: TGCGCCAGCAGCTCCGCCCTAGCGGGAGGTGGCACCGGGGAGCTGTTTTTT. Translated: CASSSALAGGGTGELFF.

The rearrangement joins TRBV6-5 to TRBJ1-2; D gene ambiguous. The CDR3 contains 15 residues. Trimming removed 7 bases from V and 3 bases from J, with 18 bases in between. Germline-derived CDR1 and CDR2 are MNHEY and SVGAGI. The DNA of the CDR3 is TGTGCCAGCAAAAACAAACCGACGGCGGACTATGGCTACACCTTC. Protein: CASKNKPTADYGYTF.

This CDR3 reads CASSLSPVGSTF. In nucleotides, the CDR3 is TGTGCCAGCAGCTTATCGCCAGTGGGCAGTACCTTC. The rearrangement uses TRBV7-9 and TRBJ1-2, with no clear D. Per germline, CDR1 SEHNR and CDR2 FQNEAQ (reference sequence). Deletions cut 2 bases from V and 14 bases from J, with 15 bases between. The CDR3 consists of 12 residues.